The text below deals with one T cell receptor beta chain. Authors' data handling: Amplifying reference gene primers gave estimates of nucleated cell counts. The method was immunoSEQ multiplex PCR; TCRdb's version includes in-frame clones alone and lacks a portion of them. The D gene and trimming were derived from the DNA, and the V and J assignments and clone size from that table. Altogether about 250,000 clones are present, around 84% being singletons, with the ten largest covering roughly a sixth. The length of the CDR3 is 19 residues. The V and J ends lost 5 bases and 1 base, in that order; junction bases with no gene match: 19. From germline, CDR1 is SEHNR and CDR2 FQNEAQ (reference sequence). These data are taken from a study of blood T cell repertoires in COVID-19. Study-wide context: Spain, Italy and the United States supplied samples that represented acute and convalescent COVID-19. T cells, B-cell-depleted T cells, or PBMCs supplied cDNA or gDNA.

Participants reported their clinical history, and cohort assignment relied on those reports. V and J are TRBV7-9 and TRBJ2-5, with TRBD2 matching 7 bases. This sequence was found in a man younger than 30 who had recovered from COVID-19. The sequencing sample was made of PBMCs or T cells enriched from blood (not recorded which). The CDR3 nucleotides are TGTGCCAGCAGCCTTCATCACGGAGGACTAGGAAAATTCCAAGAGACCCAGTACTTC. This translates into CASSLHHGGLGKFQETQYF. The full variable domain, with the rest looked up from reference TRBV7-9 and TRBJ2-5, is DTGVSQNPRHKITKRGQNVTFRCDPISEHNRLYWYRQTLGQGPEFLTYFQNEAQLEKSRLLSDRFSAERPKGSFSTLEIQRTEQGDSAMYLCASSLHHGGLGKFQETQYFGPGTRLLVL.